The TCR beta chain described here comes from a study of shared clonotypes between healthy human individuals (dated by TCRdb to the early 2020s). A note on the overall study: Three men and two women, aged 18 to 49 years, made up the cohort. For each donor, three plates each were used for CD4 naive and CD4 memory, two plates were used for CD8 naive, and one plate was used for CD8 memory. Blood TCR repertoires of 5 or 6 healthy adults were deeply sequenced to estimate repertoire size and the extent of clonotype sharing between individuals. To increase sequencing depth and limit assay-specific biases, different laboratories used diverse techniques to prepare libraries and sequence TCR repertoires. Leukapheresis yielded between about 0.85 and 10 billion PBMCs per donor. The paper as a whole reports these results and caveats: Naive subsets generally had larger estimated clonotype richness than memory subsets did. Compared with non-shared clonotypes, the clonotypes found in all four sorted-subset donors had higher generation probabilities. Across a few donors, approximately 5% of naive CD4, roughly 3.4% of naive CD8, roughly 2.2% of memory CD4, and approximately 0.4% of memory CD8 clonotypes were shared. The small number of donors limited the genetic and exposure-history diversity represented. Even with the large sequencing depth, rarefaction of the sorted-subset datasets indicated that sequencing was incomplete. Sampling was restricted to blood, and TCR repertoires in tissue are likely to differ from TCR repertoires in blood. Based on pairwise subsampling, the degree of clonotype sharing among donors was expected to be affected by sequencing depth.

Using the deep immunoSEQ assay, TCR CDR3 regions were amplified from genomic DNA by multiplex PCR. Genomic DNA extracted from each cell subset was distributed evenly over all wells of several immunoSEQ 96-well plates, and each plate served as one replicate. For sorted subsets, approximately 0.2 ug of genomic DNA, equivalent to tens of thousands of T cell genomes, went into each replicate PCR. Purified libraries were measured with a Qubit 3.0 fluorometer, size-checked on a Bioanalyzer 2100, and measured again with the KAPA Library Quantification kit. Every immunoSEQ 96-well plate was sequenced on a dedicated single-read 150-cycle Illumina NextSeq 550 flow cell. For the original study's pipeline: Because the immunoSEQ output included only junctional sequences and no quality scores, the filtering could not be the same as the filtering used for full-length reads. To assign V/J genes and CDR3, sequences were annotated using PyIR, a Python wrapper for IgBLAST v1.9, with IMGT germline references. Reads were filtered out if the reads had weak V/J assignments (E-value above 1e-6), no CDR3, stop codons, out-of-frame junctions, or ambiguous translated residues. V3J clonotypes were defined as sequences sharing an identical inferred V gene, J gene, and CDR3 amino acid sequence. Percentage overlap between repertoires was computed as shared unique clonotypes divided by the size of the smaller repertoire. Richness of each repertoire was evaluated using RTK rarefaction, the Chao1 estimator, and Recon v2.1 estimates of unobserved clonotypes. OLGA was used to compute generation probabilities for all TCRbeta clonotypes that the gDNA method yielded from a handful of donors. TCRdb limited this immuneACCESS table to in-frame rearrangements with V and J called. A share of clones is missing; checked studies link under half to unresolved V genes, and the rest is unexplained. V and J calls and clone size are copied from that table; D and trimming were computed from the DNA. The sample has over 750,000 clones on record, approximately 96% of them singletons. The ten top clones hold approximately 0.2% of the sample.

CD8 naive samples were CD45RO-negative cells positively selected for CCR7, giving a CD45RA+CCR7+ population that excluded TemRA cells. Healthy HIV-negative adults with no recently reported acute infections or vaccinations were included as donors. Every donor was a Caucasian adult residing in Nashville, Tennessee, USA. Blood was collected by leukapheresis, and PBMCs were isolated by Ficoll-Histopaque density gradient centrifugation and then cryopreserved in liquid nitrogen vapor phase. Analytical flow cytometry was used to check the purity and quantity of each magnetically sorted T cell population. Genomic DNA was isolated from every sorted fraction and measured by UV absorbance on a Nanodrop 2000c. About this clone: Its recognized antigen is unknown. One base away there is no much larger clone; base qualities are not given.

From a lookup of the germline V gene, CDR1 and CDR2 are SGHRS and YFSETQ. The CDR3 covers 16 residues, taking in both the cysteine and the phenylalanine. Only the CDR3 DNA is retained, 48 bases long and in frame from the first base. At the junction V is shortened by 2 bases and J by 2 bases; bases outside the gene matches: 7. Rearrangement joined TRBV5-1 to TRBJ2-3, with TRBD1 matching 8 junction bases. The sequenced material came from naive CD8+ T cells sorted from blood. The cell subset or site tag for this specimen amounts to: CD45RA+CCR7+. The receptor was isolated from a man aged 25-40 years in good health. This receptor has the CDR3 CASSLSSGGNTDTQYF. In nucleotides, the sequence is TGCGCCAGCAGCTTATCTTCAGGGGGCAACACAGATACGCAGTATTTT. The full variable domain, completed from the reference TRBV5-1 and TRBJ2-3 proteins outside the CDR3, reads KAGVTQTPRYLIKTRGQQVTLSCSPISGHRSVSWYQQTPGQGLQFLFEYFSETQRNKGNFPGRFSGRQFSNSRSEMNVSTLELGDSALYLCASSLSSGGNTDTQYFGPGTRLTVL.